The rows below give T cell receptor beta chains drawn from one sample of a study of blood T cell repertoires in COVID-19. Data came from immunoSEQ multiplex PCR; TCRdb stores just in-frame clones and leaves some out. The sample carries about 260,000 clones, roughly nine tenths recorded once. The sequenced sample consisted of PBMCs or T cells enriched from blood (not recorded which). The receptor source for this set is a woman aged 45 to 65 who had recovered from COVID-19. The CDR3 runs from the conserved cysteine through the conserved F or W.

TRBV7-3,CASSSGLAGTTRQYF
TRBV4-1,CASSQDQGSYNEQFF
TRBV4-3,CASSQPDRAGKLFF
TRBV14,CASRGRDFGDTQYF
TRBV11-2,CASSTRDTTRETQYF
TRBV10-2,CASSVDQWAGKIF
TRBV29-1,CSVEVRQGGGYTF
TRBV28,CASSSHTGTFYGYTF
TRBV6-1,CASSEAAAYEQYF
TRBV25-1,CASSKLQGVSSPLHF
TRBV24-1,CATSDSGGGETQYF
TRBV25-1,CASSESGMSGELFF
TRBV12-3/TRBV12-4,CASSLHGNYGYTF
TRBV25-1,CASIDGQGRYGYTF
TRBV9,CASSVTSGSYEQYF
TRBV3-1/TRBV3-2,CASSQVGVSGNTIYF
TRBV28,CASSFLRDRGNTIYF
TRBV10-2,CASNAGNRVINEQFF
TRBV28,CASSQPRLPGYGYTF
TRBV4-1,CAAGHEQYF
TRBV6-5,CASSRQGAVDTEAFF
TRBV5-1,CASSFSLVAYNEQFF
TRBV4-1,CASSQVEGLGLSRQKIPYEQYF
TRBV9,CASTTGLAGPYEQYF
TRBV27,CASSDPAHSGANVLTF
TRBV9,CASTRSHYIQETQYF